One T cell receptor (beta chain) is described in this entry. The entry originates in a study of OX40 agonist ivuxolimab in advanced cancers. Trimming left V 3 bases short and J 2 bases short, with 8 bases between. The CDR3 sequence is 14 residues long. From germline, CDR1 is SNHLY and CDR2 FYNNEI. The table came from immunoSEQ multiplex PCR; TCRdb's copy has only in-frame clones and leaves some out. The table includes roughly 70,000 clones, 86% detected once. This sequence was found in an adult with an advanced solid tumor such as melanoma, head and neck, liver or kidney cancer. The V gene is TRBV2, the J gene TRBJ1-3; D call uncertain. The sequenced sample was CD4+ or CD8+ T cells sorted from blood, obtained in a trial of the OX40 agonist ivuxolimab. CDR3 nucleotide sequence: TGTGCCAGCAGTGATTTAAGGACTGGAAACACCATATATTTT. Protein: CASSDLRTGNTIYF.